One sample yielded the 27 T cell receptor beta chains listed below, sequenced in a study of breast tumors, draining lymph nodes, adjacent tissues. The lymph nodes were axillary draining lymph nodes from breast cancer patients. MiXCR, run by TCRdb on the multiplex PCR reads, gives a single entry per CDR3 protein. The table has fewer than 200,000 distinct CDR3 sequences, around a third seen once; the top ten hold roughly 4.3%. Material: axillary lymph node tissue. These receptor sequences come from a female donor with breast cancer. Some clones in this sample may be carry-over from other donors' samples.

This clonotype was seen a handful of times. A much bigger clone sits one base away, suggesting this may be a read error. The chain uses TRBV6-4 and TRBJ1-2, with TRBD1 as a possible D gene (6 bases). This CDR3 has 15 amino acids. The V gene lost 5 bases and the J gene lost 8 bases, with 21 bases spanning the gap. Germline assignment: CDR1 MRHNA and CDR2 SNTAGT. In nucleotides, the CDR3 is TGTGCCAGCAGTCAATCCCAACAGGGATTAGGCGGCTACACCTTC. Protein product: CASSQSQQGLGGYTF.

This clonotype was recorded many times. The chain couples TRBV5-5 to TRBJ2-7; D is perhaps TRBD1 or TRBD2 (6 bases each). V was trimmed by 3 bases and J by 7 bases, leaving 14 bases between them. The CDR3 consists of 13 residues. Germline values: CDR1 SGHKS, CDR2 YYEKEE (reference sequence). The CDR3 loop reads CASSWTLGGEQYF. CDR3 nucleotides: TGTGCCAGCAGCTGGACTTTAGGGGGGGAGCAGTACTTC. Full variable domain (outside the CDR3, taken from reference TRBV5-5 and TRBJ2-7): DAGVTQSPTHLIKTRGQQVTLRCSPISGHKSVSWYQQVLGQGPQFIFQYYEKEERGRGNFPDRFSARQFPNYSSELNVNALLLGDSALYLCASSWTLGGEQYFGPGTRLTVT.

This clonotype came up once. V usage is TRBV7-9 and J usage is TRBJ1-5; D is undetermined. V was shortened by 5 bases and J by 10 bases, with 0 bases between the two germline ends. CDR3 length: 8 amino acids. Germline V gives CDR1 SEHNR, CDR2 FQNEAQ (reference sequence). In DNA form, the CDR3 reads TGTGCCAGCAGCCCCCAGCATTTT. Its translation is CASSPQHF.

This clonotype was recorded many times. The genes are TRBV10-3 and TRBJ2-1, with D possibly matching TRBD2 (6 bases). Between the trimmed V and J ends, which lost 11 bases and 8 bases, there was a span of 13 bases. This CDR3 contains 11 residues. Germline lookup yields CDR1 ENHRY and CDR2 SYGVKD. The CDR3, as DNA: TGTGCCGGCGGGGATAGGGATGAGCAGTTCTTC. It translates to CAGGDRDEQFF.

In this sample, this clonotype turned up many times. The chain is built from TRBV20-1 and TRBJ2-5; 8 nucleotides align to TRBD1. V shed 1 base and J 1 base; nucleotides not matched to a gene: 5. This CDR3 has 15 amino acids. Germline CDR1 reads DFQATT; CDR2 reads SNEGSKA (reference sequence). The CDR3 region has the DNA TGCAGTGCTAGAGTGGGGGACAGGCTCCAAGAGACCCAGTACTTC. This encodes CSARVGDRLQETQYF.

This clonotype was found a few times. In DNA form, the CDR3 reads TGTGCCAGCAGACAGCGCGGACTAACCTACGAGCAGTACTTC. The encoded protein is CASRQRGLTYEQYF. The rearrangement uses TRBV6-5 and TRBJ2-7, with D perhaps TRBD2 (6 bases). Germline V gene sequence: CDR1 MNHEY, CDR2 SVGAGI. V was trimmed by 6 bases and J by 2 bases, leaving 14 bases between them. The CDR3 has 14 residues.

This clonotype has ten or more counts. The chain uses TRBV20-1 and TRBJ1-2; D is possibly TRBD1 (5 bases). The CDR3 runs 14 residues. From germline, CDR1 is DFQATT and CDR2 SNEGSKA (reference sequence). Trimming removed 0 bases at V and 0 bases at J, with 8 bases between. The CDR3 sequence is CSARDKGANYGYTF. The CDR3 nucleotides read TGCAGTGCTAGAGATAAAGGGGCTAACTATGGCTACACCTTC.

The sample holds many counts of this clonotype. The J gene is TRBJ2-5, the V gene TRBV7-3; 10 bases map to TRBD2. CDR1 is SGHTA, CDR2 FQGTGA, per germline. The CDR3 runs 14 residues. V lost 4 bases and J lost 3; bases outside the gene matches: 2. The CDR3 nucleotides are TGTGCCAGCAGCTCCGGACTAGCGGAAGAGACCCAGTACTTC. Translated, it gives CASSSGLAEETQYF.

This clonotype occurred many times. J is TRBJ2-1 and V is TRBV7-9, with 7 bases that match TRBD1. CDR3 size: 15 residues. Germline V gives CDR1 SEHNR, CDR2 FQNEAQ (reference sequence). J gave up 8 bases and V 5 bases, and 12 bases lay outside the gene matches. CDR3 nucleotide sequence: TGTGCCAGCAGCCCCACAGGGGCCCCTCGGGATGAGCAGTTCTTC. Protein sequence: CASSPTGAPRDEQFF.

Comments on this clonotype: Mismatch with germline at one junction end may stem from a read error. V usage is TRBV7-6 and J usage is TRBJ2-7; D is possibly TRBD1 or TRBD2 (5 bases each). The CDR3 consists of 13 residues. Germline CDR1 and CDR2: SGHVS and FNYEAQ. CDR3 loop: CASSSTGGHEQYF. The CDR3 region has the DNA TGTGCTAGCAGCTCGACTGGGGGTCACGAGCAGTACTTC.

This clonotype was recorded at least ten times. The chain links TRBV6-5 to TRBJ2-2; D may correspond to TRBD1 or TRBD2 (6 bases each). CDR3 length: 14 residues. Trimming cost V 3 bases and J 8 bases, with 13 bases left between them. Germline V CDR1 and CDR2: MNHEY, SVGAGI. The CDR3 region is CASSYNGGTGELFF. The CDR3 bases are TGTGCCAGCAGTTATAACGGAGGGACAGGGGAGCTGTTTTTT.

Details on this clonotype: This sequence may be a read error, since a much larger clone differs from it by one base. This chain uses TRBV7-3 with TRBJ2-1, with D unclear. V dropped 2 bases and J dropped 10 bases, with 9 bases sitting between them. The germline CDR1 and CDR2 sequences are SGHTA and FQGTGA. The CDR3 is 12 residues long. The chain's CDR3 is CASSLALGEQFF. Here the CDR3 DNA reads TGTGCCAGCAGCTTAGCCCTTGGCGAGCAGTTCTTC.

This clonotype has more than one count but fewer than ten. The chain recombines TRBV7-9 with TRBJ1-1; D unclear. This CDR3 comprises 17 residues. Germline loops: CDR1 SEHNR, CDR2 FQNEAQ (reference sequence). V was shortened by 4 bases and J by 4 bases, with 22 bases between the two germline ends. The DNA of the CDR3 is TGTGCCAGCAGCTCCTCCCTGACAAGTGGGCCCGTCACTGAAGCTTTCTTT. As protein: CASSSSLTSGPVTEAFF.

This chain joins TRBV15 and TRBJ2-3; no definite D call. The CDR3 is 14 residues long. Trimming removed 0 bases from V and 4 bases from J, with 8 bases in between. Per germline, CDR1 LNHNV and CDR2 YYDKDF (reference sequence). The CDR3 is CATSREGWADTQYF. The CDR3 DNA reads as TGTGCCACCAGCAGAGAAGGGTGGGCAGATACGCAGTATTTT. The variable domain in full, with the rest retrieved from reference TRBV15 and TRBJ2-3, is DAMVIQNPRYQVTQFGKPVTLSCSQTLNHNVMYWYQQKSSQAPKLLFHYYDKDFNNEADTPDNFQSRRPNTSFCFLDIRSPGLGDTAMYLCATSREGWADTQYFGPGTRLTVL.

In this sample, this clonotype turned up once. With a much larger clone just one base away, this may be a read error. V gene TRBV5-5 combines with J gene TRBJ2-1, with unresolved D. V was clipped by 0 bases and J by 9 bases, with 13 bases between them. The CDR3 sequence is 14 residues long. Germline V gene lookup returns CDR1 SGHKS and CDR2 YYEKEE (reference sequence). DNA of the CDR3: TGTGCCAGCAGCTTGGCCGTCTCTACTTCTGAGCAGTTCTTC. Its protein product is CASSLAVSTSEQFF.

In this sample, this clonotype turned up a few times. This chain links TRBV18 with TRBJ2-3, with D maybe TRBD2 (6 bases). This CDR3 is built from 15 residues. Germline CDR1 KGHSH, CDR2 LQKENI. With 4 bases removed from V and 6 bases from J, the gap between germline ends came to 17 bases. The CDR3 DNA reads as TGTGCCAGCTCACTCCCGGGACTTACTCGGGATACGCAGTATTTT. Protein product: CASSLPGLTRDTQYF. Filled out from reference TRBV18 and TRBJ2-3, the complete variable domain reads NAGVMQNPRHLVRRRGQEARLRCSPMKGHSHVYWYRQLPEEGLKFMVYLQKENIIDESGMPKERFSAEFPKEGPSILRIQQVVRGDSAAYFCASSLPGLTRDTQYFGPGTRLTVL.

The CDR3 is CASSTDIYF. The CDR3 nucleotides are TGTGCCAGCAGCACAGACATATATTTT. This rearrangement joins TRBV7-6 to TRBJ1-3; D unclear. Germline CDR1 is SGHVS and CDR2 is FNYEAQ. V lost 5 bases, J lost 12 bases, and 5 bases lay in between. CDR3 size: 9 residues. The complete variable domain, with remaining parts taken from reference TRBV7-6 and TRBJ1-3, reads GAGVSQSPRYKVTKRGQDVALRCDPISGHVSLYWYRQALGQGPEFLTYFNYEAQQDKSGLPNDRFSAERPEGSISTLTIQRTEQRDSAMYRCASSTDIYFGEGSWLTVV.

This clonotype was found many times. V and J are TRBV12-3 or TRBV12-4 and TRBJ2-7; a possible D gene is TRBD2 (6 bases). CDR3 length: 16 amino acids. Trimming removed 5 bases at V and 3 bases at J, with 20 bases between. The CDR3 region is CASSGARGGANYEQYF. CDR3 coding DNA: TGTGCCAGCAGTGGGGCCCGGGGCGGGGCAAACTACGAGCAGTACTTC.

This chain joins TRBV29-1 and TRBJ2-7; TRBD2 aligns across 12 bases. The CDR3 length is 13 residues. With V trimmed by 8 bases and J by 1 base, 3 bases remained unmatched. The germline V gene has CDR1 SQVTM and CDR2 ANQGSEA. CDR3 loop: CSTTSGGSYEQYF. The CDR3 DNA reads TGCAGCACAACTAGCGGGGGGTCCTACGAGCAGTACTTC.

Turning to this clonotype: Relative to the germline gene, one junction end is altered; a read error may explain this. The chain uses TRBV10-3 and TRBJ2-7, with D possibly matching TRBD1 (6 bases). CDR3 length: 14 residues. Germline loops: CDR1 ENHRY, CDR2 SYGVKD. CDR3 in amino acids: CALSERAGEHEQYF. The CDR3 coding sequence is TGTGCCCTCAGTGAGAGGGCAGGGGAACACGAGCAGTACTTC.

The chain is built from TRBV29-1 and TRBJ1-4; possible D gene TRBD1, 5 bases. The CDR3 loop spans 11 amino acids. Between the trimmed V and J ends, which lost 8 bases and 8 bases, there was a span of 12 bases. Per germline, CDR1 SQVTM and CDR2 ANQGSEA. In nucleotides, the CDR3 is TGCAGCTTAGGCGGGGGAGAAAAACTGTTTTTT. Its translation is CSLGGGEKLFF.

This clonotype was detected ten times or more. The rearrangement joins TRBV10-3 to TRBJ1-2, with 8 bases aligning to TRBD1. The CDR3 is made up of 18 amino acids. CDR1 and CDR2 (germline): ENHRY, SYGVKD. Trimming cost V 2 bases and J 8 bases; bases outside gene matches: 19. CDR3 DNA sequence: TGTGCCATCAGTGAGCCCTCAGGAACTCGGACAGGGATGCGGGGCTACACCTTC. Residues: CAISEPSGTRTGMRGYTF.

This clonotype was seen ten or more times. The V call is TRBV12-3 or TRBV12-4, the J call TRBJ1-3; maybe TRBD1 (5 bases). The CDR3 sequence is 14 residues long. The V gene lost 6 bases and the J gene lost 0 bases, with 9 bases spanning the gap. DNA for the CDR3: TGTGCCAGCAGGAGAGGGGCCTCTGGAAACACCATATATTTT. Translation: CASRRGASGNTIYF.

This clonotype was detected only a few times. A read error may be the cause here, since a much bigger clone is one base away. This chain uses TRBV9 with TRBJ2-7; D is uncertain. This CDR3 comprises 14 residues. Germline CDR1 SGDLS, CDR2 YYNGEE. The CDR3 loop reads CASSVGPGPQEQSF. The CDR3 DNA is TGTGCCAGCAGCGTAGGTCCCGGTCCTCAGGAGCAGTCCTTC.

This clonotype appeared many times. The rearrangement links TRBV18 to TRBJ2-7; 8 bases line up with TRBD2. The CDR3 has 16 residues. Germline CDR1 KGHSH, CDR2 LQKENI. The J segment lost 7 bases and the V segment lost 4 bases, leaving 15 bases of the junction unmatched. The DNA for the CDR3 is TGTGCCAGCTCACAGACGACTTTACTAGCGGTTCGGGAGCAGTACTTC. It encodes CASSQTTLLAVREQYF.

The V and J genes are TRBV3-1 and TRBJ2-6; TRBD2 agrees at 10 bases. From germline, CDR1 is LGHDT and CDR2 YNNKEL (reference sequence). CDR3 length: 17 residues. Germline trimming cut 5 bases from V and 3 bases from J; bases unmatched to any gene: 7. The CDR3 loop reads CASSGTSGAHGANVLTF. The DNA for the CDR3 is TGTGCCAGCAGCGGAACTAGCGGGGCGCATGGGGCCAACGTCCTGACTTTC.

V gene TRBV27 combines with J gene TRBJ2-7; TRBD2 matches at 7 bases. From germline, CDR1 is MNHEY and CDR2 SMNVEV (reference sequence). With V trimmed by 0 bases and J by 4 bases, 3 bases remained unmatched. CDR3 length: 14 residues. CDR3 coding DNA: TGTGCCAGCAGTTTATCGTGGGGGGGGTACGAGCAGTACTTC. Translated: CASSLSWGGYEQYF.